This T cell receptor beta chain emerged from a study of regulatory T cells in long-lasting Graves disease. This clonotype turned up a few times. What it binds is not known. The time point here: newly diagnosed GD, antithyroid drugs for less than 3 months. RNA isolated from PBMCs was used to make the TCR library. Study-level results: Newly diagnosed patients shared about a thousand public clonotypes; persistent patients shared around 2,800. Persistent disease exhibited a predilection for TRBV28, TRBJ1-2 and TRBJ2-5.

Researchers made TCR beta libraries by using iRepertoire HTBI primers and running Arm-PCR on CDR3 regions. MiXCR, run by TCRdb on the multiplex PCR reads, gives a single entry per CDR3 protein. The table includes 450,000 to 650,000 distinct CDR3 sequences, approximately 16% detected once. Deletions cut 1 base from V and 7 bases from J, with 11 bases between. Looked up from germline, CDR1 is LGHDT and CDR2 is YNNKEL (reference sequence). The CDR3 runs to 15 residues. Another study also made use of these data, one on T cells in Graves' hyperthyroidism and ophthalmopathy. That paper states: Hyperthyroidism of Graves' type that showed no ophthalmopathy progression within 18 months was stable. Together with thyroid ultrasound, orbital computed tomography, serum thyroxine and TRAb, clinical symptoms were used for diagnoses.

Specimen: peripheral blood mononuclear cells (PBMCs), collected at new diagnosis, from a patient treated with antithyroid drugs. The V and J genes are TRBV3-1 and TRBJ1-6; D uncertain. The receptor was isolated from a woman aged 40 to 65 with Graves disease. CDR3 coding DNA: TGTGCCAGCAGCCAAGCCATAATAAGGAATTCACCCCTCCACTTT. The encoded protein is CASSQAIIRNSPLHF.